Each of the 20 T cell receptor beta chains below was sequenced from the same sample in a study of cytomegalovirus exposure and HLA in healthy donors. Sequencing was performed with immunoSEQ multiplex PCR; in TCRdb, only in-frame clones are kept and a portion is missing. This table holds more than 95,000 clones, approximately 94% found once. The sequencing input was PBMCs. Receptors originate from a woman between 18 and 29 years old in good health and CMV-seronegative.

CDR3: CASSSLKRAGSTDTQYF. CDR3 coding DNA: TGCGCCAGCAGCTCGCTTAAAAGAGCGGGGAGCACAGATACGCAGTATTTT. The chain recombines TRBV5-1 with TRBJ2-3; TRBD2 agrees at 7 bases. V shed 3 bases and J 0 bases; nucleotides not matched to a gene: 10. Germline lookup yields CDR1 SGHRS and CDR2 YFSETQ. The CDR3 consists of 17 residues.

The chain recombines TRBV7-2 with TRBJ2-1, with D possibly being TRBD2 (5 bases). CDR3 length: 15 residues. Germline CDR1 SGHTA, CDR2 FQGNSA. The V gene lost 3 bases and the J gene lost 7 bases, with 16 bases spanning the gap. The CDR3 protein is CASSLARVRGNEQFF. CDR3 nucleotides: TGTGCCAGCAGCTTGGCTCGGGTTCGAGGGAATGAGCAGTTCTTC.

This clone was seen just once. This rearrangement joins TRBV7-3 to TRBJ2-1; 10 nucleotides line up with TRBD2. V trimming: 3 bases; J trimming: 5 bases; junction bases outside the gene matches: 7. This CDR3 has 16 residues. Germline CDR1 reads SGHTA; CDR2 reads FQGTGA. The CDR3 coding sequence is TGTGCCAGCAGCTTGACTAGCGGGCGTAGGGACAATGAGCAGTTCTTC. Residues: CASSLTSGRRDNEQFF.

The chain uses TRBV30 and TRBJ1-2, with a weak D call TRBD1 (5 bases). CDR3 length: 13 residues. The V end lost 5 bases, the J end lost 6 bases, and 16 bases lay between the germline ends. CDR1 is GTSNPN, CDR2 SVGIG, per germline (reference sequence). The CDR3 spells CAWLRNQGDGYTF. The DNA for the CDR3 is TGTGCCTGGCTGCGAAATCAGGGCGATGGCTACACCTTC.

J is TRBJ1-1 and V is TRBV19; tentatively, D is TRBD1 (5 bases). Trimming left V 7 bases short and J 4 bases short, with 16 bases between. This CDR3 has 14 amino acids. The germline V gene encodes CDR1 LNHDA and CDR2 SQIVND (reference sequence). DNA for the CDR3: TGTGCCAGTACCGACGTGGGGGGGTCCACTGAAGCTTTCTTT. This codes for CASTDVGGSTEAFF. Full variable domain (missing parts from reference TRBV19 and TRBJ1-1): DGGITQSPKYLFRKEGQNVTLSCEQNLNHDAMYWYRQDPGQGLRLIYYSQIVNDFQKGDIAEGYSVSREKKESFPLTVTSAQKNPTAFYLCASTDVGGSTEAFFGQGTRLTVV.

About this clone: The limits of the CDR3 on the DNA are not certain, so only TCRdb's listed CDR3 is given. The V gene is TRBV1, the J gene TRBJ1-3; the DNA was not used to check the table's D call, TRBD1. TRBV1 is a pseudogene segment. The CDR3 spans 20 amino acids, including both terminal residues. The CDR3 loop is CTSSQALFGTGAAPGNTIYF.

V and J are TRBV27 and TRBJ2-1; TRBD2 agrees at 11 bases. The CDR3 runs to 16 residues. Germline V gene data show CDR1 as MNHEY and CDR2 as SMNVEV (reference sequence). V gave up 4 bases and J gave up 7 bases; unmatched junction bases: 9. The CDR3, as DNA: TGTGCCAGCAGTTCATTCTATAGCGGGGGGGCTAATGAGCAGTTCTTC. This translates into CASSSFYSGGANEQFF.

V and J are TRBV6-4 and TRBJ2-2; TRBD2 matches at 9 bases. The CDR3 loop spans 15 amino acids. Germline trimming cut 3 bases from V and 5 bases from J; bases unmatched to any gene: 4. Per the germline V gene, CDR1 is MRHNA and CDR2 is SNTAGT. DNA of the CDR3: TGTGCCAGCAGTGAGCTAGCGGGGCCAACCGGGGAGCTGTTTTTT. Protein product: CASSELAGPTGELFF.

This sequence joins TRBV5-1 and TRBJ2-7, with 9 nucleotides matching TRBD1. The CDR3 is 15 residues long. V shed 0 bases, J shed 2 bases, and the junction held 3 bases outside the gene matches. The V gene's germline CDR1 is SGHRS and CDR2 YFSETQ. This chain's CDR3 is CASSLEGQGTYEQYF. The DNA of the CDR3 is TGCGCCAGCAGCTTGGAGGGACAGGGCACCTACGAGCAGTACTTC.

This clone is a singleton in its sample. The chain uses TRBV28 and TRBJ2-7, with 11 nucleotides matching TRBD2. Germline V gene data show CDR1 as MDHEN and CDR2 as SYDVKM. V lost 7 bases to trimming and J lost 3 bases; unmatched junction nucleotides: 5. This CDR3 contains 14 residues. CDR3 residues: CASKTSGSFYEQYF. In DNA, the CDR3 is TGTGCCAGCAAAACTAGCGGGAGTTTCTACGAGCAGTACTTC.

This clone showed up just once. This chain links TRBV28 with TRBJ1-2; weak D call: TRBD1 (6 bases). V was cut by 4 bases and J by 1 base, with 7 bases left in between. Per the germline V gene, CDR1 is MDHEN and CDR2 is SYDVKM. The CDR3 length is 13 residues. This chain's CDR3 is CASSSDSNYGYTF. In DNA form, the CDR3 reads TGTGCCAGCAGTTCGGACAGTAACTATGGCTACACCTTC.

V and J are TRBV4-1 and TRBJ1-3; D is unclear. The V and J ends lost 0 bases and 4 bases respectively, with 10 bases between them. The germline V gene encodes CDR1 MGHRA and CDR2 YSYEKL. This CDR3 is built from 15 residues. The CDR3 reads CASSQDPGSGNTIYF. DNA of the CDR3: TGCGCCAGCAGCCAAGATCCTGGCTCGGGAAACACCATATATTTT.

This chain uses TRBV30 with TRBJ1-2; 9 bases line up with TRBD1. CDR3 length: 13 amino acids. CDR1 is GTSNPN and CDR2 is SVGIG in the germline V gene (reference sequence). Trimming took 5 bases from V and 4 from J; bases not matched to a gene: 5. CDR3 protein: CAWALQGAYGYTF. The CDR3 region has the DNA TGTGCCTGGGCATTACAGGGGGCCTATGGCTACACCTTC.

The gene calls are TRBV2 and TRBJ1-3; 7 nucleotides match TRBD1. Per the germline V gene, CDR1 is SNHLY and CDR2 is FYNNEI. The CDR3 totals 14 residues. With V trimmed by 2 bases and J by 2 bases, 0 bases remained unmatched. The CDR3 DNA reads TGTGCCAGCAGTGAACAGGGGGCTGGAAACACCATATATTTT. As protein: CASSEQGAGNTIYF.

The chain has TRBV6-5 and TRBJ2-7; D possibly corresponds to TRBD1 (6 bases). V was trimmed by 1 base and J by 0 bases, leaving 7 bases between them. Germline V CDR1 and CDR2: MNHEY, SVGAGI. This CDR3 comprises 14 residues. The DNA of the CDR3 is TGTGCCAGCAGTTACTACAGGGACTCCTACGAGCAGTACTTC. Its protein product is CASSYYRDSYEQYF.

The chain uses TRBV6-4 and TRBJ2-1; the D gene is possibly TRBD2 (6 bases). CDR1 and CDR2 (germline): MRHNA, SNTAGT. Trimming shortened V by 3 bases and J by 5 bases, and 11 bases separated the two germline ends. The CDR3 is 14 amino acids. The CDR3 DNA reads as TGTGCCAGCAGTGAGACGGGAGAGCACAATGAGCAGTTCTTC. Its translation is CASSETGEHNEQFF.

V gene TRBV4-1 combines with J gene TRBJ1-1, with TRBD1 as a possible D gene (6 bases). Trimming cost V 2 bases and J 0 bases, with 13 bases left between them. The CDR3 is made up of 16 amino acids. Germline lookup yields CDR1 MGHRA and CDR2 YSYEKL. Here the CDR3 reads CASSQIQQGMNTEAFF. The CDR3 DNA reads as TGCGCCAGCAGCCAAATCCAACAGGGCATGAACACTGAAGCTTTCTTT.

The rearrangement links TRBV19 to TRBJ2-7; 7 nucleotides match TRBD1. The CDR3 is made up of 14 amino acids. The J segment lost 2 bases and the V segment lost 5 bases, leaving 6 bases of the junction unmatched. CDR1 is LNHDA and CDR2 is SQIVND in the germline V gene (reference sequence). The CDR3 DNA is TGTGCCAGTAGTGTGGCCACAGGGGCCTACGAGCAGTACTTC. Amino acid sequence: CASSVATGAYEQYF.

The DNA for the CDR3 is TGCAGCGTCCGAGAGGGGGCATACTATGGCTACACCTTC. Amino acid sequence: CSVREGAYYGYTF. The chain joins TRBV29-1 to TRBJ1-2; 7 nucleotides agree with TRBD1. The CDR3 contains 13 residues. J lost 3 bases, V lost 6 bases, and 7 bases had no gene match. Germline V gene sequence: CDR1 SQVTM, CDR2 ANQGSEA.

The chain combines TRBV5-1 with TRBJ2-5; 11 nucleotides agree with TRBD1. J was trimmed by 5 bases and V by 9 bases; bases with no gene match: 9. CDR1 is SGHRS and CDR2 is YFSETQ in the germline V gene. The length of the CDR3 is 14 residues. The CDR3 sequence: CATAGQGVGETQYF. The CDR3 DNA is TGCGCCACCGCGGGACAGGGGGTCGGGGAGACCCAGTACTTC.